The entry below describes one T cell receptor (beta chain). Its antigen remains unidentified. TCRdb re-called the 5' RACE reads with MiXCR, one entry per CDR3 protein. The table includes just under 550,000 distinct CDR3 sequences, approximately 20% detected once. This entry is derived from a study of T-cell memory formation after mild COVID-19. Study background: TCR clusters were largely donor specific. Study observations and caveats: Unconfirmed was the SARS-CoV-2 specificity of second-wave clones that peaked on day 37. Whereas later expanders leaned CD4+, clones contracting day 15 to 85 showed a balanced CD4/CD8 makeup. The main location of contracting CD4+ clones was CM and EM, and that of contracting CD8+ clones was EMRA.

Germline V gene lookup returns CDR1 SGHVS and CDR2 FNYEAQ. The CDR3 has 18 amino acids. Trimming cost V 5 bases and J 4 bases, with 25 bases left between them. This receptor was obtained from an adult woman who had mild COVID-19 (a few samples of this study predate the infection). Cell type and time point are not known. The sample consisted of PBMCs or a T cell subset sorted from them (not recorded which). This chain connects TRBV7-6 to TRBJ2-3; possibly TRBD2 for D (5 bases). The CDR3 DNA follows: TGTGCCAGCAGCGCAACGACGGGGTTGCGTGGGTATGCAGATACGCAGTATTTT. Its translation: CASSATTGLRGYADTQYF.